The 14 T cell receptor beta chains in this list originate from one sample, sequenced in a study of T cells in Graves' hyperthyroidism and ophthalmopathy. Researchers amplified the TCR beta CDR3 regions from RNA transcripts. Primed by the HTBI set, a first-round RT-PCR was run on the TCR CDR3. TCRdb re-called the multiplex PCR reads with MiXCR, one entry per CDR3 protein. The repertoire has approximately 690,000 distinct CDR3 sequences, 20% of them found once; the top ten carry 34%. Sequenced material: blood. Source of these receptors: a man aged 30 to 39 with Graves' ophthalmopathy.

The genes are TRBV19 and TRBJ2-1; D is ambiguous. V was trimmed by 4 bases and J by 9 bases, leaving 16 bases between them. CDR1 and CDR2 (germline): LNHDA, SQIVND (reference sequence). The CDR3 extends over 14 amino acids. The CDR3 DNA sequence: TGTGCCAGTAGTACCTCCGGGTCCTCTTCTGAGCAGTTCTTC. Translating it yields CASSTSGSSSEQFF.

This clonotype was recorded a few times. The rearrangement uses TRBV7-9 and TRBJ2-1, with 7 positions matching TRBD2. Germline CDR1 reads SEHNR; CDR2 reads FQNEAQ (reference sequence). The V segment lost 1 base and the J segment 6 bases; nucleotides outside the gene matches: 15. The CDR3 is made up of 18 amino acids. DNA of the CDR3: TGTGCCAGCAGCTTAGTTTCTAGCGGCCCCGGTCCTTCCAATGAGCAGTTCTTC. Translated, it gives CASSLVSSGPGPSNEQFF.

A remark on this clonotype: A junction boundary mismatches the germline segment, possibly from a read error. The chain joins TRBV11-2 to TRBJ2-4; 7 bases align to TRBD1. Germline V gene lookup returns CDR1 SGHAT and CDR2 FQNNGV. The CDR3 spans 15 residues. CDR3 in amino acids: CSSSQTPADRDIQYF. The CDR3 DNA follows: TGTTCCAGCAGCCAAACTCCAGCTGACAGGGACATTCAGTACTTC.

The V and J genes are TRBV5-1 and TRBJ1-4; D remains ambiguous. This CDR3 region has 14 residues. Trimming removed 2 bases from V and 4 bases from J, with 9 bases in between. CDR1 and CDR2 from the germline V gene are SGHRS and YFSETQ. The CDR3 coding sequence is TGCGCCAGCAGCTTCGGCCAGGATAATGAAAAACTGTTTTTT. The encoded protein is CASSFGQDNEKLFF. Using reference TRBV5-1 and TRBJ1-4 for the parts outside the CDR3, the full variable domain is KAGVTQTPRYLIKTRGQQVTLSCSPISGHRSVSWYQQTPGQGLQFLFEYFSETQRNKGNFPGRFSGRQFSNSRSEMNVSTLELGDSALYLCASSFGQDNEKLFFGSGTQLSVL.

The chain combines TRBV5-1 with TRBJ2-3; D is unclear. Trimming took off 1 base at V and 4 bases at J, with 16 bases between the two ends. Germline V gene lookup returns CDR1 SGHRS and CDR2 YFSETQ. The CDR3 length is 16 residues. The CDR3 DNA sequence: TGCGCCAGCAGCTTGTCCCTGAGTACTCCCGCAGATACGCAGTATTTT. Translated, it gives CASSLSLSTPADTQYF.

This clonotype has a handful of counts. CDR3 bases: TGCGCCAGCAGCCAAGGACTAGCGTCGAACACCGGGGAGCTGTTTTTT. This translates into CASSQGLASNTGELFF. The chain is built from TRBV4-3 and TRBJ2-2, with TRBD2 matching over 8 bases. Germline V gene data show CDR1 as LGHNA and CDR2 as YSLEER. The CDR3 contains 16 residues. J lost 0 bases, V lost 1 base, and 1 base had no gene match.

This clonotype was recorded a few times. The chain carries TRBV13 and TRBJ2-3; no clear D gene. The CDR3 consists of 14 residues. Trimming cost V 5 bases and J 3 bases, with 12 bases left between them. The germline gives CDR1 PRHDT, CDR2 FYEKMQ (reference sequence). The CDR3 loop reads CASSPRATTDTQYF. CDR3 nucleotides: TGTGCCAGCAGCCCCCGGGCCACTACAGATACGCAGTATTTT.

This clonotype appeared many times. The chain combines TRBV5-1 with TRBJ2-4; D is undetermined. CDR3 length: 16 amino acids. Germline V lookup: CDR1 SGHRS, CDR2 YFSETQ. Trimming removed 1 base from V and 0 bases from J, with 11 bases in between. DNA of the CDR3: TGCGCCAGCAGCTTGTGGGGTGATGGAGCCAAAAACATTCAGTACTTC. It translates to CASSLWGDGAKNIQYF.

V is TRBV14 and J is TRBJ1-3, with TRBD1 matching over 7 bases. The CDR3 totals 15 residues. Unmatched junction bases numbered 2, after V lost 1 base and J lost 2 bases. The germline V gene encodes CDR1 SGHDN and CDR2 FVKESK. CDR3 sequence reads: CASSQGQGTGNTIYF. CDR3 DNA: TGTGCCAGCAGCCAAGGACAGGGAACTGGAAACACCATATATTTT. Filled out from reference TRBV14 and TRBJ1-3, the complete variable domain reads EAGVTQFPSHSVIEKGQTVTLRCDPISGHDNLYWYRRVMGKEIKFLLHFVKESKQDESGMPNNRFLAERTGGTYSTLKVQPAELEDSGVYFCASSQGQGTGNTIYFGEGSWLTVV.

This chain links TRBV7-9 with TRBJ1-3; TRBD1 agrees at 7 bases. CDR1 and CDR2 (germline): SEHNR, FQNEAQ (reference sequence). Trimming cost V 5 bases and J 7 bases; bases outside gene matches: 11. The CDR3 is 15 residues long. The chain's CDR3 is CASSPRQGSSNTIYF. DNA of the CDR3: TGTGCCAGCAGCCCGAGACAGGGCTCTTCGAACACCATATATTTT.

This clonotype has just a few counts. The chain joins TRBV20-1 to TRBJ1-2; TRBD1 agrees at 7 bases. Germline loops: CDR1 DFQATT, CDR2 SNEGSKA (reference sequence). V trimming: 5 bases; J trimming: 6 bases; junction bases outside the gene matches: 15. This CDR3 region has 15 residues. The CDR3 bases are TGCAGTGCTCAGACCCGGGACAGCTATACAGATGGCTACACCTTC. It is translated as CSAQTRDSYTDGYTF.

Worth noting for this clonotype: This is likely a read error, given that the CDR3 carries no conserved phenylalanine or tryptophan at its end. The chain has TRBV18 and TRBJ1-2; no reliable D call. In germline, CDR1 is KGHSH, CDR2 LQKENI. V lost 5 bases to trimming and J lost 4 bases, with 17 bases between them. This CDR3 has 15 residues. CDR3 region: CASSTKATVGYGYTL. The CDR3 region has the DNA TGTGCCAGCTCAACAAAAGCCACGGTGGGCTATGGCTACACCCTC.

This clonotype was seen a handful of times. The V and J genes are TRBV5-1 and TRBJ2-7; possibly TRBD2 for D (6 bases). The CDR3 length is 18 residues. Germline values: CDR1 SGHRS, CDR2 YFSETQ. V was cut by 0 bases and J by 1 base, with 20 bases left in between. CDR3 DNA: TGCGCCAGCAGCTTGGCATTTCCTCCCGGGGGATGGTCCTACGAGCAGTACTTC. It codes for CASSLAFPPGGWSYEQYF.

This clonotype was seen more than once but under ten times. V usage is TRBV12-3 or TRBV12-4 and J usage is TRBJ2-5; D is unresolved. There are 12 residues in the CDR3. The V gene lost 5 bases and the J gene lost 7 bases, with 11 bases spanning the gap. The CDR3 sequence is CASSADRRTQYF. The CDR3 DNA follows: TGTGCCAGCAGTGCCGACCGTCGGACCCAGTACTTC.